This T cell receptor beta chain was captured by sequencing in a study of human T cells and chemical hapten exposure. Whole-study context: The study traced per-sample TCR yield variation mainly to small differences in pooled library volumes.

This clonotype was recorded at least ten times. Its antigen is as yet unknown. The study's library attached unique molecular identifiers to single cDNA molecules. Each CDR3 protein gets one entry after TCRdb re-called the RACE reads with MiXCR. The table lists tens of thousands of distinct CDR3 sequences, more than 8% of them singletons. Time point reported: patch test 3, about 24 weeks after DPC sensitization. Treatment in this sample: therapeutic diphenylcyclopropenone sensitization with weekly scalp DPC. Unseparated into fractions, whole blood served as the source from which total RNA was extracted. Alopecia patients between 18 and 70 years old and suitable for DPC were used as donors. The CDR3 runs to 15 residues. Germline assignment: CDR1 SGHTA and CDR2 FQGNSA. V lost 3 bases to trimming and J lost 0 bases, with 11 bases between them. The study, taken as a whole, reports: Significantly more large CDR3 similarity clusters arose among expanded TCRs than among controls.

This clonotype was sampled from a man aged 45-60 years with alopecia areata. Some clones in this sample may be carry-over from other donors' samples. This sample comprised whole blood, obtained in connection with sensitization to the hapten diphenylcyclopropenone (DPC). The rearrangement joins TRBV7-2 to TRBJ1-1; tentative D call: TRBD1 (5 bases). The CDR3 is CASSFAGGLNTEAFF. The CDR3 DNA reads TGTGCCAGCAGCTTTGCCGGGGGACTGAACACTGAAGCTTTCTTT.